The source of this T cell receptor (beta chain) is a study of glioma-infiltrating T cells. General study results and limits: Tissue-blood divergence was below expectation in non-neoplastic patients, above in gliomas. Very few CDR3 sequences were shared between tissue and blood.

The iRepertoire nested amplicon-rescue multiplex PCR amplified TCR alpha and beta CDR3s from RNA. Tissue mRNA or PBMC total RNA, roughly 100-400 ng, went into one-step reverse transcription and amplification. In TCRdb, the multiplex PCR reads were re-called with MiXCR into one record per CDR3 protein. This table holds about 89,000 distinct CDR3 sequences, 20% to 25% found once. Deletions cut 6 bases from V and 1 base from J, with 9 bases between. The CDR3 is made up of 13 amino acids. Germline lookup yields CDR1 MNHNS and CDR2 SASEGT. Many counts were recorded for this clonotype. Its antigen remains unidentified.

Material for sequencing was glioma tissue, nonneoplastic brain tissue, or PBMCs (not recorded which). This sequence joins TRBV6-1 and TRBJ1-1, with D perhaps TRBD1 (5 bases). The receptor was derived from a human donor with low-grade glioma or glioblastoma, undergoing nonglioma brain surgery, or in good health (not recorded which). CDR3 DNA: TGTGCCAGCAGCCTGGGGGAGAACACTGAAGCTTTCTTT. Translated: CASSLGENTEAFF.